The sequence of this T cell receptor beta chain was determined in a study of cytomegalovirus exposure and HLA in healthy donors. Study results and caveats: By HLA locus, TCR association rates varied in a later analysis, with DRB1 showing the most and HLA-C the fewest.

Primers: 60 Vbeta forward and 13 Jbeta reverse. Produced via immunoSEQ multiplex PCR; TCRdb's table is partial and in-frame only. The sample carries roughly 120,000 clones, around 80% recorded once. This clone was seen only once. As yet, its antigen is unknown. Sequencing input: PBMCs. The receptor was derived from a man over 45 in good health and CMV-seronegative.

The chain's CDR3 is CASSITPGTSDNEQFF. CDR3 in DNA: TGTGCCAGTAGTATAACCCCCGGGACTAGCGATAATGAGCAGTTCTTC. V usage is TRBV19 and J usage is TRBJ2-1; 10 bases map to TRBD2. Trimming removed 2 bases from V and 7 bases from J; junction bases left unmatched: 8. The CDR3 extends over 16 amino acids. CDR1 LNHDA and CDR2 SQIVND come from the germline V gene (reference sequence).